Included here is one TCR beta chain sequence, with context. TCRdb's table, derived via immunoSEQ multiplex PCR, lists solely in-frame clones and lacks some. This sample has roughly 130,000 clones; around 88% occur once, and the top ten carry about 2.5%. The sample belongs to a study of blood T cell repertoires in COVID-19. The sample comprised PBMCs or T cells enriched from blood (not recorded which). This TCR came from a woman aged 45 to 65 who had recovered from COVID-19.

CDR3 bases: TGTGCCAGCAGTTTGGGGGGGCGAGGTCAGCCCCAGCATTTT. Protein: CASSLGGRGQPQHF. The J gene is TRBJ1-5, the V gene TRBV27, with D perhaps matching TRBD1 (6 bases). This CDR3 spans 14 amino acids. The germline V and J ends were trimmed by 3 bases and 6 bases, with 12 bases remaining between them. Germline assignment: CDR1 MNHEY and CDR2 SMNVEV (reference sequence).